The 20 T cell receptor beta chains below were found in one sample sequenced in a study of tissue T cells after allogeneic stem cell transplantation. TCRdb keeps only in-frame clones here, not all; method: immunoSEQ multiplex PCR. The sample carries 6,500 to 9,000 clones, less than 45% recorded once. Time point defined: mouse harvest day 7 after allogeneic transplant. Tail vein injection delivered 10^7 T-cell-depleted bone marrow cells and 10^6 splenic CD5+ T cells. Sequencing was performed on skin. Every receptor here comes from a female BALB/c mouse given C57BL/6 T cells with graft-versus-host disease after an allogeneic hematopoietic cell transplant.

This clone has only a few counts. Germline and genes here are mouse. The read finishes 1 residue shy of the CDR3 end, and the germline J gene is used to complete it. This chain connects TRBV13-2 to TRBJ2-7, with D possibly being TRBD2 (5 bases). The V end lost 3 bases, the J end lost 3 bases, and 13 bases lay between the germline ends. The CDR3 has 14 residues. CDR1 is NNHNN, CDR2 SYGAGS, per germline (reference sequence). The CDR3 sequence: CASGGRGGVYEQYF. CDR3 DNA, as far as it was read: TGTGCCAGCGGTGGCCGGGGTGGGGTCTATGAACAGTAC.

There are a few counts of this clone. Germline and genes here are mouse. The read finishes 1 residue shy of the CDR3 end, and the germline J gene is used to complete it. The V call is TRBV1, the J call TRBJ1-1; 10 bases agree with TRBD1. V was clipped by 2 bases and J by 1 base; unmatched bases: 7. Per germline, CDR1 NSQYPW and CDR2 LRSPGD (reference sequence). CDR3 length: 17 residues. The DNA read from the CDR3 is TGCACCTGCAGTGCAACCGGGACAGGGGCGCTAAACACAGAAGTCTTC. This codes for CTCSATGTGALNTEVF. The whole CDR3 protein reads CTCSATGTGALNTEVFF.

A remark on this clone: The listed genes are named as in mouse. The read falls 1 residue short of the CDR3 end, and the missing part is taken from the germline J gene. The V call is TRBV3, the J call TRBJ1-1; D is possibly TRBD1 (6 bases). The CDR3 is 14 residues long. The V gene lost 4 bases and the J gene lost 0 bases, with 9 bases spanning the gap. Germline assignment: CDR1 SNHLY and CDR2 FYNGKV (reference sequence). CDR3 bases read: TGTGCCAGCAGCTCGACAGGAGCAAACACAGAAGTCTTC. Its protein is CASSSTGANTEVF. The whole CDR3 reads CASSSTGANTEVFF.

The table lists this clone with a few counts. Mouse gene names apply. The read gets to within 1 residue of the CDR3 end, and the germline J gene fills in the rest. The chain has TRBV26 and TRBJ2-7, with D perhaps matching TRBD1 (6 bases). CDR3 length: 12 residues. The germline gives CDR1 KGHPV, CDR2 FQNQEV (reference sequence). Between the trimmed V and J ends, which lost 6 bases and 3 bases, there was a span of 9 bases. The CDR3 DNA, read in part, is TGTGCCAGCAGGGGGACACTCTATGAACAGTAC. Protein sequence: CASRGTLYEQY. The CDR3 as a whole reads CASRGTLYEQYF.

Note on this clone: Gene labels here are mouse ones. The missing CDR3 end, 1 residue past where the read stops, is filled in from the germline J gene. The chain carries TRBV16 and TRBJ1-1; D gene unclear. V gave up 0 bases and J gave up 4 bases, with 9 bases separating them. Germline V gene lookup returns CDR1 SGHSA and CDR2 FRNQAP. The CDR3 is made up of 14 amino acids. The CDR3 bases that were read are TGTGCAAGCAGCTTAGACAGTGCGGGCACAGAAGTCTTC. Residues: CASSLDSAGTEVF. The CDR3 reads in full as CASSLDSAGTEVFF.

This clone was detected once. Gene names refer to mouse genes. The sequenced CDR3 bases are TGCTCCAGCAGCCAGGGGGCCTACACAGAAGTCTTC. Protein product: CSSSQGAYTEVF. The full CDR3 protein reads CSSSQGAYTEVFF. The chain employs TRBV23 and TRBJ1-1; the table's D call of TRBD1 was not tested on the DNA. Read sequence stops 1 residue before the CDR3 end, and the germline J gene provides the missing end. This CDR3 has 13 residues. Looked up from germline, CDR1 is KGHTA and CDR2 is FQNQQP.

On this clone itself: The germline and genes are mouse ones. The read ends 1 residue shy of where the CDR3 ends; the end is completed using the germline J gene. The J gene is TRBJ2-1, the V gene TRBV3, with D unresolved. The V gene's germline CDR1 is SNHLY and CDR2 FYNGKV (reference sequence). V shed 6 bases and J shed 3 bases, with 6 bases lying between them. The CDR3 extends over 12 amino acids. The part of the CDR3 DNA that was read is TGTGCCAGCAGAGGCAGCTATGCTGAGCAGTTC. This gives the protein CASRGSYAEQF. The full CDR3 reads CASRGSYAEQFF.

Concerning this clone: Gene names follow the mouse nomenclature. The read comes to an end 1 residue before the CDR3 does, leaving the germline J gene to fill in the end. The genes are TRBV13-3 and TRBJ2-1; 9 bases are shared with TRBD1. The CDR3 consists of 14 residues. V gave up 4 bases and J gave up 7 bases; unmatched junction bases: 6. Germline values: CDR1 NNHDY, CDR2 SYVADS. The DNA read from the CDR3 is TGTGCCAGCAGTTACAGGGGGCGAGGAGCTGAGCAGTTC. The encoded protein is CASSYRGRGAEQF. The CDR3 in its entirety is CASSYRGRGAEQFF.

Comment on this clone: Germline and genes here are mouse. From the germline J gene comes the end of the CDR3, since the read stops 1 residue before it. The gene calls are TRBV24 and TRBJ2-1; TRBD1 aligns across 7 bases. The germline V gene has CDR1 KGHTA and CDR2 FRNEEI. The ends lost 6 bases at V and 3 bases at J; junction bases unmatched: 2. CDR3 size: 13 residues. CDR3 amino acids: CASRTGFYAEQFF. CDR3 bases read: TGTGCCAGCAGGACAGGGTTCTATGCTGAGCAGTTC.

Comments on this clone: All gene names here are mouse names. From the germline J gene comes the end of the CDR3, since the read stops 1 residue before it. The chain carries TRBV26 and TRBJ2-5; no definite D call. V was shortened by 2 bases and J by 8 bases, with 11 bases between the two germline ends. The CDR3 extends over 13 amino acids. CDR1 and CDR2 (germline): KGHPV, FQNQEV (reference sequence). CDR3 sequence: CASSLQAPGTQYF. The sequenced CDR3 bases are TGTGCCAGCAGTCTGCAGGCCCCAGGCACCCAGTAC.

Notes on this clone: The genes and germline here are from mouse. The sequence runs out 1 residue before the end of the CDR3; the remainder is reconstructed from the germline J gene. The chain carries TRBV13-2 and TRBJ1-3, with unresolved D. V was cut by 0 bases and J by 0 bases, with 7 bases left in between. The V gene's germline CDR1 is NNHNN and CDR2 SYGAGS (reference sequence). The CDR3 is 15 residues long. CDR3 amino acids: CASGDVTFSGNTLYF. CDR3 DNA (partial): TGTGCCAGCGGTGATGTTACATTTTCTGGAAATACGCTCTAT.

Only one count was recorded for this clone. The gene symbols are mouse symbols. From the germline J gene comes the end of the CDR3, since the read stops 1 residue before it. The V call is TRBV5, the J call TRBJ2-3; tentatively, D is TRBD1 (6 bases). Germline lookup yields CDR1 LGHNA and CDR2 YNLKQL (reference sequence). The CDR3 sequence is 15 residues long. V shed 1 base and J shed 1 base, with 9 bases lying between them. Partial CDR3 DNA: TGTGCCAGCAGCCAAGCCAGGGGTGGTGCAGAAACGCTGTAT. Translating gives CASSQARGGAETLY. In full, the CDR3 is CASSQARGGAETLYF.

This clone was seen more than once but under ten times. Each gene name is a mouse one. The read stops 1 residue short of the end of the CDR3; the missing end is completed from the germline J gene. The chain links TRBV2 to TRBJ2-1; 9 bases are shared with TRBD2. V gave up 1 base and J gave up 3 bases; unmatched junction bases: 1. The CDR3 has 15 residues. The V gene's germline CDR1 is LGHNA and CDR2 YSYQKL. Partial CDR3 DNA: TGTGCCAGCAGCCAAGGACTGGGGGTCTATGCTGAGCAGTTC. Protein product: CASSQGLGVYAEQF. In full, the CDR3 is CASSQGLGVYAEQFF.

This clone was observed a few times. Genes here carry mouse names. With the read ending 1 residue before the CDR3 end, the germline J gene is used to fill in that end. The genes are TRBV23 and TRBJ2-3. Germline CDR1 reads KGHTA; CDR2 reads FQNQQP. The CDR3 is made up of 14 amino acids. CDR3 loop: CSSSQESSAETLYF. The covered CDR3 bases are TGCTCCAGCAGTCAAGAGTCTAGTGCAGAAACGCTGTAT.

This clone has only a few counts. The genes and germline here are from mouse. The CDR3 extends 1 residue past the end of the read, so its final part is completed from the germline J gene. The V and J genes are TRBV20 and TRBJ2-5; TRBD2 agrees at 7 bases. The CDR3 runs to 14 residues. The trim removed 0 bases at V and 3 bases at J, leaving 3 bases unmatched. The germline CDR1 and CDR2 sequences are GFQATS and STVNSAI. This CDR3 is CGARDWGSQDTQYF. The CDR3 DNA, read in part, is TGTGGTGCTAGGGACTGGGGGTCTCAAGACACCCAGTAC.

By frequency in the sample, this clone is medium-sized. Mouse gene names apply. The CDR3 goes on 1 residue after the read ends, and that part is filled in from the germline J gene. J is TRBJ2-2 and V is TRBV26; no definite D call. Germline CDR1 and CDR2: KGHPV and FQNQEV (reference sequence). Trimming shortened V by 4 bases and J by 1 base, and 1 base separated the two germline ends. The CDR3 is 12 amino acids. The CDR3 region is CASSQNTGQLYF. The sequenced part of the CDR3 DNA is TGTGCCAGCAGTCAAAACACCGGGCAGCTCTAC.

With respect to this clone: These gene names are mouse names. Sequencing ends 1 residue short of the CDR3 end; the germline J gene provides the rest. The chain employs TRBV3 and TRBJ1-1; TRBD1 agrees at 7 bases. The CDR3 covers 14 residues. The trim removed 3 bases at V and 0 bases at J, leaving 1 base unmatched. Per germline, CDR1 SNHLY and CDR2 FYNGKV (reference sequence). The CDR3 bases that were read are TGTGCCAGCAGCTTCGGGACAGCAAACACAGAAGTCTTC. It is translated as CASSFGTANTEVF. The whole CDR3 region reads CASSFGTANTEVFF. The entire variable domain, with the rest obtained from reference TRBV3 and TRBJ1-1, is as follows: GPKVLQIPSHQIIDMGQMVTLNCDPVSNHLYFYWYKQILGQQMEFLVNFYNGKVMEKSKLFKDQFSVERPDGSYFTLKIQPTALEDSAVYFCASSFGTANTEVFFGKGTRLTVV.

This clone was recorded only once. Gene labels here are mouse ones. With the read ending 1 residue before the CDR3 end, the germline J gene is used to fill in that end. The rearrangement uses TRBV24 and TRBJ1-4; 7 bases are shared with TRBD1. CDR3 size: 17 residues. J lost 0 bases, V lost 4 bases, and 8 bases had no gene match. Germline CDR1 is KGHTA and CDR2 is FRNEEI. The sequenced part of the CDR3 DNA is TGTGCCAGCAGTCCCTCCGGGACAGAATTTTCCAACGAAAGATTATTT. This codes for CASSPSGTEFSNERLF. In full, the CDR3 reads CASSPSGTEFSNERLFF.

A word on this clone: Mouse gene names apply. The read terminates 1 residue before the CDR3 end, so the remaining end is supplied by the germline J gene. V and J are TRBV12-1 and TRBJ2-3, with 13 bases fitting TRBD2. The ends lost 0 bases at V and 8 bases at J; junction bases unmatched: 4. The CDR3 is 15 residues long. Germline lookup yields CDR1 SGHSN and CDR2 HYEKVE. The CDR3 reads CASSLGLGGPRTLYF. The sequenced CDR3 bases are TGTGCCAGCTCTCTCGGACTGGGGGGGCCGAGAACGCTGTAT.

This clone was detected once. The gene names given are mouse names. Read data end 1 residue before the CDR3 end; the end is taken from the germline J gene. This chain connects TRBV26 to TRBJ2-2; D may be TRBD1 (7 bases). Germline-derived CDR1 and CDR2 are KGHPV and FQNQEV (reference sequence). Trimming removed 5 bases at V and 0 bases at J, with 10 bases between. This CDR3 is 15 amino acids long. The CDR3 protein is CASSVRGANTGQLYF. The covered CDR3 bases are TGTGCCAGCAGTGTCAGGGGGGCAAACACCGGGCAGCTCTAC.